A selection of T cell receptor beta chains follows, all from one sample in a study of blood T cell repertoires in COVID-19. Produced via immunoSEQ multiplex PCR; TCRdb's table is partial and in-frame only. The repertoire includes roughly 120,000 clones, under 90% of them detected once, and 12% sits in the top ten. Sequencing used peripheral blood. These TCRs come from an older woman with acute or convalescent COVID-19. CDR3s include the opening cysteine and the closing phenylalanine or tryptophan. The order of the fields is clone size, J gene, V gene, D gene, CDR3 DNA, CDR3 protein. A D gene is named only where the DNA matches it firmly. A row's size may be missing; if present it is once, few, many or a size class.

>NA|TRBJ2-1|TRBV7-8|NA
TGTGCCAGCAGCTTAGCGTACAGAAACAATGAGCAGTTCTTC
CASSLAYRNNEQFF
>NA|TRBJ2-1|TRBV19|TRBD2
TGTGCCAGTGGGGCTAGCGGGGGGCCGCGGGTCGAGCAGTTCTTC
CASGASGGPRVEQFF
>NA|TRBJ1-1|TRBV5-1|TRBD1
TGCGCCAGCAGCGGGCAGGGGGCTCCCACTGAAGCTTTCTTT
CASSGQGAPTEAFF
>NA|TRBJ1-2|TRBV12-3/TRBV12-4|NA
TGTGCCAGCAGTTTAGAATTTCAGGGTGGCTACACCTTC
CASSLEFQGGYTF
>NA|TRBJ2-4|TRBV28|NA
TGTGCCAGCAGTTTATATGGGGGCCCCGGGTACTTC
CASSLYGGPGYF
>NA|TRBJ2-1|TRBV24-1|NA
TGTGCCGCTCTTGAGGTGTGGTATGATGAGCAGTTCTTC
CAALEVWYDEQFF
>NA|TRBJ2-7|TRBV2|TRBD1
TGTGCCAGCACCTTCGACAGGGGGCTCGAGCAGTACTTC
CASTFDRGLEQYF
>NA|TRBJ1-1|TRBV19|NA
TGTGCCAGTAGTATACAGGGTGGGACTGAAGCTTTCTTT
CASSIQGGTEAFF
>NA|TRBJ2-5|TRBV3-1/TRBV3-2|TRBD2
TGTGCCAGCAGCCAAAGCCTAGCGGACATCCAAGAGACCCAGTACTTC
CASSQSLADIQETQYF
>NA|TRBJ1-2|TRBV7-3|NA
TGTGCCAGCAGCCCTAGGGAGGGGAGGTTGGATGGCTACACCTTC
CASSPREGRLDGYTF
>NA|TRBJ1-1|TRBV4-1|NA
TGCGCCAGCAGCCAAGAGTACAGGAACACTGAAGCTTTCTTT
CASSQEYRNTEAFF
>NA|TRBJ2-1|TRBV10-3|TRBD1
TGTGCCATCAGTCCCGGGACAGGGCCCTATGAGCAGTTCTTC
CAISPGTGPYEQFF
>NA|TRBJ1-6|TRBV18|TRBD1
TGTGCCAGCTCACTTCGACAGGGGGATTCACCCCTCCACTTT
CASSLRQGDSPLHF
>once|TRBJ1-2|TRBV18|NA
TGTGCCAGCTCACCAGAACCGCGGTTAGCTAACTATGGCTACACCTTC
CASSPEPRLANYGYTF
>NA|TRBJ1-2|TRBV18|NA
TGTGCCAGCTCACCAGTGATGCCTGGGCGCGTCGGCAGCCCCAACTATGGCTACACCTTC
CASSPVMPGRVGSPNYGYTF
>NA|TRBJ2-1|TRBV2|NA
TGTGCCAGCAGTGAGGGGGTACAGGGATCGTATGAGCAGTTCTTC
CASSEGVQGSYEQFF
>NA|TRBJ2-2|TRBV5-4|NA
TGTGCCAGCAGCCCCATGGGGCCCGGGAACACCGGGGAGCTGTTTTTT
CASSPMGPGNTGELFF
>NA|TRBJ1-6|TRBV6-5|NA
TGTGCCAGCAGTTACTCAACGCGGCATGGTTCACCCCTCCACTTT
CASSYSTRHGSPLHF
>NA|TRBJ2-1|TRBV24-1|TRBD2
TGTGCCACCAGTGATCCCCCTAGCGGGGGGTACAATGAGCAGTTCTTC
CATSDPPSGGYNEQFF
>NA|TRBJ2-2|TRBV5-1|NA
TGCGCCAGCAGCTGGGGCCGTTCGGGCGGGGAGCTGTTTTTT
CASSWGRSGGELFF
>NA|TRBJ1-1|TRBV9|TRBD1
TGTGCCAGCAGCTCATCAGGGGGGTTGAACACTGAAGCTTTCTTT
CASSSSGGLNTEAFF
>NA|TRBJ2-2|TRBV2|TRBD2
TGTGCCAGTCGGACTAGCGGGGGATACACCGGGGAGCTGTTTTTT
CASRTSGGYTGELFF
>NA|TRBJ1-2|TRBV21-1|NA
TGTGCCAGTTGTCTGGGACAGGGGTCGAGTGGCTACACCTTC
CASCLGQGSSGYTF
>NA|TRBJ1-2|TRBV28|NA
TGTGCCAGCAGTTTATCTTTGGGCCCTCATGGCTACACCTTC
CASSLSLGPHGYTF
>NA|TRBJ1-6|TRBV30|NA
TGTGCCTGGAGTGTACCGGGAAACTCCTATAATTCACCCCTCCACTTT
CAWSVPGNSYNSPLHF
>NA|TRBJ2-3|TRBV19|TRBD2
TGTGCCAGTAGCCCAGCGGGGGGCACAGATACGCAGTATTTT
CASSPAGGTDTQYF
>NA|TRBJ1-4|TRBV30|NA
TGTGCCTGGAGTAGTAACGGTTATGCAACTAATGAAAAACTGTTTTTT
CAWSSNGYATNEKLFF
>NA|TRBJ2-2|TRBV24-1|NA
TGTGCCACCAGTGCACACCCGAACACCGGGGAGCTGTTTTTT
CATSAHPNTGELFF
>NA|TRBJ1-1|TRBV19|TRBD1
TGTGCCAGTACCCAGGGGGGCACTGAAGCTTTCTTT
CASTQGGTEAFF
>NA|TRBJ1-1|TRBV7-9|NA
TGTGCCAGCAGCCCCGTGTCGGGAAACACTGAAGCTTTCTTT
CASSPVSGNTEAFF
>once|TRBJ1-5|TRBV5-5|NA
TGTGCCAGCAGTGGACAGCTAAATCAGCCCCAGCATTTT
CASSGQLNQPQHF
>NA|TRBJ2-2|TRBV5-4|TRBD1
TGTGCCAGCAGCTTGGAGGGTGCGCAGGGGGTCACCGGGGAGCTGTTTTTT
CASSLEGAQGVTGELFF
>NA|TRBJ2-5|TRBV14|TRBD2
TGTGCCAGCAGAGGGGGGACTAGCGCGCCGGAGACCCAGTACTTC
CASRGGTSAPETQYF